This T cell receptor (beta chain) stems from a study of early T cells in non-severe SARS-CoV-2 infection (dated by TCRdb to the early 2020s). Regarding the research as a whole: TCR sequencing used bulk RNA from unsorted whole blood, so alpha and beta chains could not be paired. General study outcomes and caveats: VDJdb matching was skewed toward anti-spike CD8 responses, so virus-specific expansions were likely underestimated and private and CD4 specificities were missed.

Reading the germline V gene gives CDR1 KGHSH and CDR2 LQKENI. V loses 6 bases, J loses 1 base, and the germline ends lie 10 bases apart. From cysteine to phenylalanine, the CDR3 is 14 amino acids long. Here the CDR3 DNA is all that survives: 42 bases in frame from base 1. Set within a cohort of healthcare workers in London, UK, this nested case-control study involved weekly PCR testing of nasopharyngeal swabs along with blood sampling. Healthcare workers were recruited between 23 and 31 March 2020, during the week of the UK lockdown, and were followed weekly for up to about 15 weeks. Library method: 5' RACE. The instrument was a NextSeq 500. The TCR library protocol attached unique molecular identifiers to individual cDNA molecules to correct for sequencing error and PCR bias. TCR alpha and beta chains were both sequenced, and the abundances of alpha and beta sequences in each sample were closely correlated with each other. The authors' analysis ran thus. V gene, J gene and CDR3 annotation of TCR sequences was performed with Decombinator V4. Expanded TCRs were defined as changing significantly between any two time points under a Poisson model with p below 0.0001. TCR abundances were normalised to the total number of TCRs sequenced in each sample and reported as counts per million. TRAV1-2 paired with TRAJ12, TRAJ20 or TRAJ33 defined MAIT TCRs, while TRAV10 paired with TRAJ18 defined iNKT TCRs. VDJdb, accessed on 1 November 2021, was searched for TCRs annotated for CMV, EBV and SARS-CoV-2, and TCRs annotated for more than one antigen were excluded. TCRdb reworked the public reads: Q25 trimming with fastp, MiXCR clone assembly, productive beta chains retained. Rows are combined by CDR3 protein, so each entry shows the most common genes and DNA. The V and J calls and clone size are TCRdb's, not the authors'. The sample table records tens of thousands of distinct CDR3 sequences; about 10% of these occur just once. In total, the top ten clones hold 6.5% of the sample.

This clonotype has a handful of counts. Which antigen it targets is not known. Within one base of it there is no much larger clone, and no base qualities were kept. Rearrangement joined TRBV18 to TRBJ1-5; too little of a D gene remains to name it. The receptor comes from an adult who was a healthcare worker with PCR-confirmed SARS-CoV-2 infection or an uninfected control (not recorded which). Material: whole blood. In nucleotide form, the sequence is TGTGCCAGCTCCCCGGACGGGAGCAATCAGCCCCAGCATTTT. This is translated as CASSPDGSNQPQHF.